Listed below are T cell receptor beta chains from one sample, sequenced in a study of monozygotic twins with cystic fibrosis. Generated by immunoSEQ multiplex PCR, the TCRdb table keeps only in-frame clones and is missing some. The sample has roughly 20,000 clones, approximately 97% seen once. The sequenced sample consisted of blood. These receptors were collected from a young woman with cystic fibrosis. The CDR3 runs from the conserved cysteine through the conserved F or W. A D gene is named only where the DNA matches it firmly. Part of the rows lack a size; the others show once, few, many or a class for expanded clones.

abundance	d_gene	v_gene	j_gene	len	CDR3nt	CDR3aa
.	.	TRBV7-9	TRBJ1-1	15	TGTGCCAGCAGCTTCCCTGGACAACTGAACACTGAAGCTTTCTTT	CASSFPGQLNTEAFF
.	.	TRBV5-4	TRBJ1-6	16	TGTGCCAGCAGCTTGGGGGAGGGCTTCTATAATTCACCCCTCCACTTT	CASSLGEGFYNSPLHF
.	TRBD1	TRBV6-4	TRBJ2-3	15	TGTGCCAGCAGTGAAGGACAGGGGAGCACAGATACGCAGTATTTT	CASSEGQGSTDTQYF
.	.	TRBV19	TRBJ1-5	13	TGTGCCAGTAGTATAGTAGCCCCATCCAGACAGCATTTT	CASSIVAPSRQHF
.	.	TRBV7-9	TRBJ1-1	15	TGTGCCAGCAGCTTTCTCTCCGGGAGAGAGGCTGAAGCTTTCTTT	CASSFLSGREAEAFF
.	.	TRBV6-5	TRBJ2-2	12	TGTGCCTGCTCGGGGGCCACCGGGGAGCTGTTTTTT	CACSGATGELFF
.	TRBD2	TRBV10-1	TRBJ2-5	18	TGCGCCATCAACCCTCCTCAGACTAGCGGGGGACTCCAAGAGACCCAGTACTTC	CAINPPQTSGGLQETQYF
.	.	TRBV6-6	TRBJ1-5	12	TGTGCCAGCAGCCCCGTCAATCAGCCCCAGCATTTT	CASSPVNQPQHF
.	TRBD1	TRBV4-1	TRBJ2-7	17	TGCGCCAGCAGCCAAGATAGGTTGACAGGGGGGGATTACGAGCAGTACTTC	CASSQDRLTGGDYEQYF
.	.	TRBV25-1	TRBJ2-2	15	TGTGCCAGCAGTGGGTCGACGGGCGTTAGGGGGGAGCTGTTTTTT	CASSGSTGVRGELFF
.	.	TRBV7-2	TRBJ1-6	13	TGTGCCAGCAGCTTAGGCGCGAATTCACCCCTCCACTTT	CASSLGANSPLHF
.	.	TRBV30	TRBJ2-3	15	TGTGCCTGGAGTCCCGGGGGCCGCGCGGCTGATACGCAGTATTTT	CAWSPGGRAADTQYF
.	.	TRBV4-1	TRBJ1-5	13	TGCGCCAGCAGCCCAGACCGGAATCGGCCCCAGCATTTT	CASSPDRNRPQHF
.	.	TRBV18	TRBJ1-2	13	TGTGCCAGCTCACCACCAGGGGACTATGGCTACACCTTC	CASSPPGDYGYTF
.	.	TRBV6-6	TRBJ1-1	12	TGTGCCAGCAGTTATGGGGGAACTGAAGCTTTCTTT	CASSYGGTEAFF
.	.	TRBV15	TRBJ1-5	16	TGTGCCACCAGCAACTACCAGGATTATAGCAATCAGCCCCAGCATTTT	CATSNYQDYSNQPQHF
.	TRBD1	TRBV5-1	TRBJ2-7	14	TGCGCCAGCAGTCCCGGGACAGGGGTTTACGAGCAGTACTTC	CASSPGTGVYEQYF
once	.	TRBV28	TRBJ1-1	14	TGTGCCAGCAGGGACCTGACAGTAAACACTGAAGCTTTCTTT	CASRDLTVNTEAFF
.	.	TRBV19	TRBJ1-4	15	TGTGCCAGTAGTATCCCGGTGGCAACTAATGAAAAACTGTTTTTT	CASSIPVATNEKLFF
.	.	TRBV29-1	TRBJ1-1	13	TGCAGCGTTGAAGCACAGTTGAACACTGAAGCTTTCTTT	CSVEAQLNTEAFF
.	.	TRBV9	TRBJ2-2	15	TGTGCCAGCAGCGATGACCTCGATAACACCGGGGAGCTGTTTTTT	CASSDDLDNTGELFF
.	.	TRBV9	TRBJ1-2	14	TGTGCCAGCAGCGTAGAAGTGGGCAACTATGGCTACACCTTC	CASSVEVGNYGYTF
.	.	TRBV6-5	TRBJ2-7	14	TGTGCCAGCAGTTACTACGGCGTCGTAGAGGAGCAGTACTTC	CASSYYGVVEEQYF
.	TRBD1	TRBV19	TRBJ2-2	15	TGTGCCAGTAGTATCGGGACAGGGATCTCCGGGGAGCTGTTTTTT	CASSIGTGISGELFF
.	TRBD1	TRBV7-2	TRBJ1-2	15	TGTGCCAGCAGCCTCTCTACAGGGGCGTACTATGGCTACACCTTC	CASSLSTGAYYGYTF
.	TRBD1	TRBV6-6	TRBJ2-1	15	TGTGCCAGCAGTTCACAGGGGAGCTCCTACAATGAGCAGTTCTTC	CASSSQGSSYNEQFF
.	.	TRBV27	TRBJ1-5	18	TGTGCCAGCAGCCCGCAGGCACTGCATCAGGGTGGCAATCAGCCCCAGCATTTT	CASSPQALHQGGNQPQHF
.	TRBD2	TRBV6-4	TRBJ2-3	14	TGTGCCAGCGGGACTAGCGGGGGCACAGATACGCAGTATTTT	CASGTSGGTDTQYF
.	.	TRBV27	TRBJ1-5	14	TGTGCCAGCAGTTTACAGGGGCCTGATCAGCCCCAGCATTTT	CASSLQGPDQPQHF
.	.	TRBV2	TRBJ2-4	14	TGTGCCAGCAGTGACAGTTTAGCCAAAAACATTCAGTACTTC	CASSDSLAKNIQYF
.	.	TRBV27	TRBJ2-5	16	TGTGCCAGCAGTCCAACCACTACAGGGTTGCGGGAGACCCAGTACTTC	CASSPTTTGLRETQYF
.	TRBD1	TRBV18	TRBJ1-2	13	TGTGCCAGCTCTGCGGGACAGGGCTATGGCTACACCTTC	CASSAGQGYGYTF
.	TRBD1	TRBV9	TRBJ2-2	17	TGTGCCAGCAGCGTACGGTCGGGACAGGGGGCGTCCGGGGAGCTGTTTTTT	CASSVRSGQGASGELFF
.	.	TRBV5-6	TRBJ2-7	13	TGTGCCAGCAGCTCCGACAGCGTCTACGAGCAGTACTTC	CASSSDSVYEQYF
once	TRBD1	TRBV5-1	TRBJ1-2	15	TGCGCCAGCAGCTTGGCAGGGGGCGGAGTACAGGGCTACACCTTC	CASSLAGGGVQGYTF
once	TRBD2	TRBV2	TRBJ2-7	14	TGTGCCAGCATGGGGACTAGCGGAGGCACGAAGCAGTACTTC	CASMGTSGGTKQYF
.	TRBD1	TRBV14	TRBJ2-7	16	TGTGCCAGCAGCCAAATGCCGGGACAGGGACCCTGGGAGCAGTACTTC	CASSQMPGQGPWEQYF
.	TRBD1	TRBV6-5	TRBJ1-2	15	TGTGCCAGCAGTTACGGACAGGGGGGGTGGTATGGCTACACCTTC	CASSYGQGGWYGYTF
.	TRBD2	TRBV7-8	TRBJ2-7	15	TGTGCCAGCAGCTCCATAGCGGGGTTCTCCTACGAGCAGTACTTC	CASSSIAGFSYEQYF
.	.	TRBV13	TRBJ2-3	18	TGTGCCAGCAGCCCCCTGGCAGGGGCCTATGGGGACACAGATACGCAGTATTTT	CASSPLAGAYGDTDTQYF
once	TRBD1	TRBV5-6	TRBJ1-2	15	TGTGCCAGCAGCTACCCGGACAGGGCGGACTATGGCTACACCTTC	CASSYPDRADYGYTF
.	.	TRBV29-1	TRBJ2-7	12	TGCAGCGTTGTCGTCGTGACCTACGAGCAGTACTTC	CSVVVVTYEQYF
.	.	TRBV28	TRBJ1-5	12	TGTGCCAGCAGAAGTGGGGGTCAGCCCCAGCATTTT	CASRSGGQPQHF
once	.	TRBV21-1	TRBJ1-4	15	TGTGCCAGCACGCTTCCACGGGGGACTAATGAAAAACTGTTTTTT	CASTLPRGTNEKLFF
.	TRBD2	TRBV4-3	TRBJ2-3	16	TGCGCCAGCAGCCAAGAAAGGGCGGGGGGGGCAGATACGCAGTATTTT	CASSQERAGGADTQYF
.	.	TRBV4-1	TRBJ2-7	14	TGCGCCAGCAGCCAAGATAAGGGCCCCTACGAGCAGTACTTC	CASSQDKGPYEQYF
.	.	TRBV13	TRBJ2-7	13	TGTGCCAGCAGCTTATTAAGCGACTACGAGCAGTACTTC	CASSLLSDYEQYF
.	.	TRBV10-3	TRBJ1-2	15	TGTGCCCCAAAGCAGGTCGACAGACTTAACTATGGCTACACCTTC	CAPKQVDRLNYGYTF
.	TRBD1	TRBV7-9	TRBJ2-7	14	TGTGCCAGCAGCCATGGACAGGGATCCTACGAGCAGTACTTC	CASSHGQGSYEQYF
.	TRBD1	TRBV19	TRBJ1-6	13	TGTGCCATCCCGGGACAGGGGGATTCACCCCTCCACTTT	CAIPGQGDSPLHF
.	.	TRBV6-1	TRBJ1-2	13	TGTGCCAGCAGTGATCTCAGGGTTGGTGGCTACACCTTC	CASSDLRVGGYTF
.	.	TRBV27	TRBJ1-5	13	TGTGCCAGCAGTTTAAGTGGAGGGAGGACCCAGCATTTT	CASSLSGGRTQHF
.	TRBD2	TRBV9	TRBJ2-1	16	TGTGCCAGCAGCGTAGTAAACCTAGCGGAGTACAATGAGCAGTTCTTC	CASSVVNLAEYNEQFF
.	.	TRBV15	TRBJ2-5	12	TGTGCCACCAGCAGAGGCGTAGAGACCCAGTACTTC	CATSRGVETQYF
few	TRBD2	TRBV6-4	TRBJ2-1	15	TGTGCCAGCAGTGACTCAAGCGGGGGGGCCAATGAGCAGTTCTTC	CASSDSSGGANEQFF
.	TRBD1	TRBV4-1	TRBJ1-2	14	TGCGCCAGCAGCCCCCGGGACAGGGTACATGGCTACACCTTC	CASSPRDRVHGYTF
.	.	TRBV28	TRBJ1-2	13	TGTGCCAGCAGTACCCTAGAAATCTATGGCTACACCTTC	CASSTLEIYGYTF